The T cell receptor (beta chain) described here comes from a study of blood T cell repertoires in COVID-19. This clone was detected once. Method: immunoSEQ multiplex PCR; TCRdb's copy keeps in-frame clones and lacks some. The table lists roughly 57,000 clones, more than 70% of them singletons, with under 8% in the top ten. This CDR3 spans 15 amino acids. Germline lookup yields CDR1 WNHNN and CDR2 SYGVQD (reference sequence). Trimming removed 6 bases from V and 0 bases from J; junction bases left unmatched: 4. Input material: peripheral blood. The chain links TRBV10-1 to TRBJ2-7, with 11 bases identical to TRBD2. This sequence originates from a man in his fifties or sixties with active or convalescent COVID-19. The CDR3 DNA follows: TGCGCCAGCAGCGAGACTAGCGGGGACTCCTACGAGCAGTACTTC. Amino acids: CASSETSGDSYEQYF.